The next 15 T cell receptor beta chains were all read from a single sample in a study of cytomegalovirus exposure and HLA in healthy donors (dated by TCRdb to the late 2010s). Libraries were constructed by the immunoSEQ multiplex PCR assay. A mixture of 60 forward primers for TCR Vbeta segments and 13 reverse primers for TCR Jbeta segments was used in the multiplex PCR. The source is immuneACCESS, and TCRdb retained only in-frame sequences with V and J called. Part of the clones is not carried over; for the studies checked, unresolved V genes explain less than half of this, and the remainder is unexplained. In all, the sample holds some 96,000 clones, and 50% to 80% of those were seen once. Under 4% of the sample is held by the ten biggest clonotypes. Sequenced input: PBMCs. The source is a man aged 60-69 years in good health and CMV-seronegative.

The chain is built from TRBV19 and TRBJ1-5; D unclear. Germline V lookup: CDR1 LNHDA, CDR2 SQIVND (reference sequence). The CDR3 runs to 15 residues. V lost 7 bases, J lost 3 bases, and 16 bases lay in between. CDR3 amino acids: CASTDGGGYNQPQHF. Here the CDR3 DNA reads TGTGCCAGTACCGACGGTGGAGGTTACAATCAGCCCCAGCATTTT. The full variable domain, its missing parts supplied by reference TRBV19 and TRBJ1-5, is DGGITQSPKYLFRKEGQNVTLSCEQNLNHDAMYWYRQDPGQGLRLIYYSQIVNDFQKGDIAEGYSVSREKKESFPLTVTSAQKNPTAFYLCASTDGGGYNQPQHFGDGTRLSIL.

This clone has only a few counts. The CDR3: CASSLGQGNGAFF. DNA for the CDR3: TGCGCCAGCAGCTTGGGACAGGGAAATGGAGCTTTCTTT. The chain joins TRBV5-1 to TRBJ1-1; the match to TRBD1 covers 7 bases. Germline CDR1 and CDR2: SGHRS and YFSETQ. V lost 0 bases, J lost 10 bases, and 6 bases stayed unmatched. The CDR3 runs to 13 residues.

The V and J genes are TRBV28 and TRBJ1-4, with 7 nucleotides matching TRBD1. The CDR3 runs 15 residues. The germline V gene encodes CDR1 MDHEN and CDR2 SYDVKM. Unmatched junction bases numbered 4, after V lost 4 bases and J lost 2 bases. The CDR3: CASSSAGQTNEKLFF. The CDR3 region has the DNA TGTGCCAGCAGTTCTGCGGGACAGACTAATGAAAAACTGTTTTTT.

Written as DNA, the CDR3 is TGTGCCAGCAGTTACACGGGGACCTACGAGCAGTACTTC. Amino acid sequence: CASSYTGTYEQYF. This chain connects TRBV2 to TRBJ2-7; D may be TRBD2 (5 bases). The CDR3 totals 13 residues. Germline V gene data show CDR1 as SNHLY and CDR2 as FYNNEI. Trimming pared 5 bases from V and 2 bases from J, leaving 10 bases between.

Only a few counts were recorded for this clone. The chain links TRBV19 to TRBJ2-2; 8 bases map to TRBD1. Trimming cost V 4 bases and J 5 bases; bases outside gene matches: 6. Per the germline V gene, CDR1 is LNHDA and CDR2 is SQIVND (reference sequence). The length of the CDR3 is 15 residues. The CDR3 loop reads CASSSRQGRTGELFF. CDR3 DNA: TGTGCCAGTAGTAGCAGACAGGGGCGAACCGGGGAGCTGTTTTTT.

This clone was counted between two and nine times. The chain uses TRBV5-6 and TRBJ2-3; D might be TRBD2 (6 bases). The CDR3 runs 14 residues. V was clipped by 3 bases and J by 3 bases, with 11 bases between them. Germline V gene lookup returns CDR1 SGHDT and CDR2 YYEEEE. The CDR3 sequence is CASSSHGRTDTQYF. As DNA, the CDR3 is TGTGCCAGCAGCTCCCACGGGAGAACAGATACGCAGTATTTT.

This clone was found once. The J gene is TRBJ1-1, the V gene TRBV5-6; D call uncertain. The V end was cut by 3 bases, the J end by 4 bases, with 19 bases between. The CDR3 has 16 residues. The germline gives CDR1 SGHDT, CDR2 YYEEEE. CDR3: CASSWGGQAAATEAFF. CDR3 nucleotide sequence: TGTGCCAGCAGCTGGGGAGGGCAGGCGGCCGCCACTGAAGCTTTCTTT.

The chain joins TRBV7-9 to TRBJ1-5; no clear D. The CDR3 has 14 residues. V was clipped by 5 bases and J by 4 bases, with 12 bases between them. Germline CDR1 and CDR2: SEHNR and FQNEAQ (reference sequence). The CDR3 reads CASSVGRKNQPQHF. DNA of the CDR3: TGTGCCAGCAGCGTAGGGCGGAAAAATCAGCCCCAGCATTTT.

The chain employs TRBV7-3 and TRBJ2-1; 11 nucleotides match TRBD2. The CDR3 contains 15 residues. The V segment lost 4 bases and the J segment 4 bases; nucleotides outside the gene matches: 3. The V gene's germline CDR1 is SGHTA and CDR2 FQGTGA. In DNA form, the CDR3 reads TGTGCCAGCAGCTCACTAGCGGGAGATTACAATGAGCAGTTCTTC. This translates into CASSSLAGDYNEQFF.

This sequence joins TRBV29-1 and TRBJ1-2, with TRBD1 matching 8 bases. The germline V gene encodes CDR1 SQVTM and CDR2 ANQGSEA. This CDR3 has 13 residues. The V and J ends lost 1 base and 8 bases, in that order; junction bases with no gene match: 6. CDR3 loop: CSVEVPGGRGYTF. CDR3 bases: TGCAGCGTTGAAGTTCCAGGGGGCCGGGGCTACACCTTC.

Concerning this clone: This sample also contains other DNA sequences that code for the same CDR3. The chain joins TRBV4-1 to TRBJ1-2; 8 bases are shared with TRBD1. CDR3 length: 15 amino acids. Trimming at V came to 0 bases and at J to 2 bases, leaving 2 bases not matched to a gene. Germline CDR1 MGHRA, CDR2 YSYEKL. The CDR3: CASSQDRDRNYGYTF. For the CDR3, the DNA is TGCGCCAGCAGCCAAGATCGGGACAGGAACTATGGCTACACCTTC.

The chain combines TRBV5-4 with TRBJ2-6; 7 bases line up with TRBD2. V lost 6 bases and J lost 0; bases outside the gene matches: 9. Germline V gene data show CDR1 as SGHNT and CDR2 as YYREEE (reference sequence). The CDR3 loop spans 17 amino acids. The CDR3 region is CASTPGGTTSGANVLTF. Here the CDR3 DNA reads TGTGCCAGCACCCCCGGGGGGACCACCTCTGGGGCCAACGTCCTGACTTTC.

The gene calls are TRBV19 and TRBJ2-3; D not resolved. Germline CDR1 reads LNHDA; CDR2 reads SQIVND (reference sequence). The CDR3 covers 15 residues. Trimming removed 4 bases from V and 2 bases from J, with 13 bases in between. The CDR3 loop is CASSTLAVNTDTQYF. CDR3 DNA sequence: TGTGCCAGTAGTACACTTGCGGTTAACACAGATACGCAGTATTTT.

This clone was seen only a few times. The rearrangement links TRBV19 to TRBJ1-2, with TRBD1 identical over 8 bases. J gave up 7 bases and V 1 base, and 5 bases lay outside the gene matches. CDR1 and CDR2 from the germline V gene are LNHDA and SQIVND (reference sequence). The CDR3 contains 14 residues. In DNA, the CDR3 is TGTGCCAGTAGTATAGGGACAGGGCGGTTTGGCTACACCTTC. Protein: CASSIGTGRFGYTF.

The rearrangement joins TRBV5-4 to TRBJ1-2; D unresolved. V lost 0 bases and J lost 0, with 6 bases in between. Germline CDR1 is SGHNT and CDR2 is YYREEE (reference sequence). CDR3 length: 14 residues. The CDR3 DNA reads TGTGCCAGCAGCTTGGTGGCGGCTAACTATGGCTACACCTTC. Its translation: CASSLVAANYGYTF.